This TCR beta chain stems from a study of T cell repertoires in cytomegalovirus infection. Study in general: Selected CMV epitopes included recently identified HLA-C-restricted ones as well as well-studied HLA-B-restricted ones.

TCRdb used MiXCR to reprocess the reads, holding one entry per CDR3 protein. The repertoire has 750,000 to 900,000 distinct CDR3 sequences, 29% of them found once; the top ten carry about 12%. As regards this clonotype: The antigen remains undetermined.

The ends lost 5 bases at V and 5 bases at J; junction bases unmatched: 9. This CDR3 has 14 amino acids. Germline CDR1 is SQVTM and CDR2 is ANQGSEA. The clonotype originates from a human donor in good health (CMV status not recorded). Some clones in this sample may be carry-over from other donors' samples. The chain links TRBV29-1 to TRBJ1-2; 9 bases match TRBD1. The source material was cultured CD8+ T cells from PBMCs, sampled from culture after CMV antigen stimulation. The DNA of the CDR3 is TGCAGCGTTAAAGGGACAGGGCTAGGGTATGGCTACACCTTC. Translating gives CSVKGTGLGYGYTF.